These T cell receptor beta chains were read from a single sample in a study of cytomegalovirus exposure and HLA in healthy donors. Sequencing used immunoSEQ multiplex PCR; TCRdb keeps in-frame clones, though not all of them. The profile shows 210,000 or so clones, 70% to 90% of them singletons. The specimen sequenced was PBMCs. Receptors were obtained from a woman in her late teens or twenties in good health and CMV-seronegative. CDR3s include the opening cysteine and the closing phenylalanine or tryptophan. D genes are given only for firm matches. A row's size may be missing; if present it is once, few, many or a size class.

>NA|TRBV2|TRBJ2-2|15|NA
CASSRSGANTGELFF
TGTGCCAGCAGCCGTAGCGGAGCGAACACCGGGGAGCTGTTTTTT
>NA|TRBV5-1|TRBJ2-7|13|NA
CASAPSDPYEQYF
TGCGCCAGCGCTCCTAGCGACCCCTACGAGCAGTACTTC
>NA|TRBV28|TRBJ2-3|15|TRBD1
CASKEGQGKSDTQYF
TGTGCCAGTAAAGAGGGACAGGGAAAGTCAGATACGCAGTATTTT
>once|TRBV7-9|TRBJ2-7|14|NA
CASSQGLISYEQYF
TGTGCCAGCAGCCAGGGACTGATATCCTACGAGCAGTACTTC
>few|TRBV11-1|TRBJ2-7|14|NA
CASSPGLRSSEQYF
TGTGCCAGCAGCCCGGGACTCCGCTCCTCCGAGCAGTACTTC
>NA|TRBV27|TRBJ1-5|14|NA
CASMREGMDQPQHF
TGTGCCAGCATGCGGGAGGGTATGGATCAGCCCCAGCATTTT
>NA|TRBV28|TRBJ2-1|14|TRBD2
CASSSLAAYNEQFF
TGTGCCAGCAGTTCACTAGCGGCCTACAATGAGCAGTTCTTC
>NA|TRBV11-2|TRBJ2-5|14|TRBD2
CASSLGRGMETQYF
TGTGCCAGCAGCTTAGGGCGGGGGATGGAGACCCAGTACTTC
>few|TRBV30|TRBJ1-2|14|TRBD1
CAWSRDRGRPGYTF
TGTGCCTGGAGTCGGGACAGGGGAAGGCCCGGCTACACCTTC
>NA|TRBV5-6|TRBJ1-5|12|NA
CASSLSGQPQHF
TGTGCCAGCAGCTTGTCCGGTCAGCCCCAGCATTTT
>NA|TRBV27|TRBJ2-5|12|NA
CASRGDQETQYF
TGTGCCAGCAGAGGGGACCAAGAGACCCAGTACTTC
>NA|TRBV19|TRBJ2-1|14|TRBD1
CASSISGQGYEQFF
TGTGCCAGTAGTATATCGGGACAGGGCTATGAGCAGTTCTTC
>NA|TRBV2|TRBJ1-1|15|NA
CASSDQGHMNTEAFF
TGTGCCAGCAGTGATCAGGGGCACATGAACACTGAAGCTTTCTTT
>NA|TRBV6-1|TRBJ2-5|15|NA
CASSDPWQGQETQYF
TGTGCCAGCAGTGACCCCTGGCAGGGCCAGGAGACCCAGTACTTC
>NA|TRBV15|TRBJ1-2|16|NA
CATSRELGEVNYGYTF
TGTGCCACCAGCAGAGAGCTGGGGGAGGTTAACTATGGCTACACCTTC
>NA|TRBV28|TRBJ1-1|11|NA
CASSLPGKAFF
TGTGCCAGCAGTTTACCAGGGAAAGCTTTCTTT